The 23 T cell receptor beta chains in this list originate from one sample, sequenced in a study of robustness of blood B and T cell sequencing. cDNA was made with a 5' template-switch oligo adding a universal priming site. Each cDNA molecule was tagged by a 12-nucleotide random UMI. TCRdb re-derived calls from the PCR reads in MiXCR, one entry per CDR3 protein. Among 1,000 to 1,500 distinct CDR3 sequences, over 60% were seen once, and the ten largest hold roughly a third. Instead of genomic DNA, mRNA was used to measure TCR beta repertoires. The sample consisted of peripheral blood. All receptors derive from a human donor in good health.

This clonotype was seen just once. This chain joins TRBV4-2 and TRBJ1-4, with 11 bases aligning to TRBD1. Per the germline V gene, CDR1 is LGHNA and CDR2 is YNFKEQ. Trimming cost V 4 bases and J 9 bases; bases outside gene matches: 10. This CDR3 contains 16 residues. CDR3 sequence reads: CASSPKEGTGGQKLFF. The CDR3 nucleotides are TGTGCCAGCAGCCCAAAGGAGGGGACAGGGGGGCAAAAACTGTTTTTT.

The CDR3 loop is CASSLKGMNTEAFF. In DNA form, the CDR3 reads TGTGCCAGCAGTTTGAAGGGAATGAACACTGAAGCTTTCTTT. The V gene is TRBV27, the J gene TRBJ1-1; D call uncertain. V gave up 3 bases and J gave up 0 bases, with 8 bases separating them. The CDR3 spans 14 residues. CDR1 and CDR2 (germline): MNHEY, SMNVEV (reference sequence).

V and J are TRBV6-9 and TRBJ2-5; 10 bases line up with TRBD2. V shed 2 bases, J shed 5 bases, and the junction held 2 bases outside the gene matches. Germline V gene lookup returns CDR1 MNHGY and CDR2 SVAAGI. This CDR3 has 14 residues. The CDR3 reads CASSYNSGGETQYF. The CDR3 nucleotides read TGTGCCAGCAGTTATAATAGCGGGGGGGAGACCCAGTACTTC.

This clonotype has only a few counts. The rearrangement uses TRBV5-1 and TRBJ2-7; D might be TRBD2 (6 bases). The length of the CDR3 is 14 residues. Trimming removed 1 base from V and 3 bases from J, with 11 bases in between. CDR1 and CDR2 (germline): SGHRS, YFSETQ. The chain's CDR3 is CASSLTRGYYEQYF. CDR3 in DNA: TGCGCCAGCAGCTTGACCCGGGGGTACTACGAGCAGTACTTC.

The chain employs TRBV20-1 and TRBJ2-2; D is undetermined. The V gene's germline CDR1 is DFQATT and CDR2 SNEGSKA (reference sequence). The CDR3 consists of 13 residues. V lost 5 bases to trimming and J lost 2 bases, with 9 bases between them. CDR3 protein: CSALVPNTGELFF. The CDR3 bases are TGCAGTGCTCTCGTTCCCAACACCGGGGAGCTGTTTTTT.

The rearrangement joins TRBV30 to TRBJ2-1; D not certain. Germline CDR1 reads GTSNPN; CDR2 reads SVGIG (reference sequence). This CDR3 spans 11 amino acids. The V end was cut by 7 bases, the J end by 9 bases, with 13 bases between. CDR3 DNA sequence: TGTGCCTACGCTTGGGAAGGTGAGCAGTTCTTC. Translating it yields CAYAWEGEQFF. Together with reference TRBV30 and TRBJ2-1, the CDR3 gives the full variable domain: SQTIHQWPATLVQPVGSPLSLECTVEGTSNPNLYWYRQAAGRGLQLLFYSVGIGQISSEVPQNLSASRPQDRQFILSSKKLLLSDSGFYLCAYAWEGEQFFGPGTRLTVL.

DNA of the CDR3: TGTGCCAGCAGTACCCACAGGGCGAGCTCCTACAATGAGCAGTTCTTC. Translating gives CASSTHRASSYNEQFF. V gene TRBV6-2 or TRBV6-3 combines with J gene TRBJ2-1; a weak D match, TRBD1 (6 bases). The CDR3 runs 16 residues. The V end lost 5 bases, the J end lost 0 bases, and 14 bases lay between the germline ends. Germline-derived CDR1 and CDR2 are MNHEY and SVGEGT.

The gene calls are TRBV2 and TRBJ2-7; TRBD2 agrees at 7 bases. CDR1 SNHLY and CDR2 FYNNEI come from the germline V gene. This CDR3 has 12 residues. V trimming: 6 bases; J trimming: 5 bases; junction bases outside the gene matches: 4. The chain's CDR3 is CASRWTSHEQYF. The DNA of the CDR3 is TGTGCCAGCAGATGGACTAGTCACGAGCAGTACTTC.

This rearrangement joins TRBV7-6 to TRBJ1-1; perhaps TRBD1 as D (6 bases). The V gene lost 2 bases and the J gene lost 1 base, with 17 bases spanning the gap. CDR1 SGHVS and CDR2 FNYEAQ come from the germline V gene. The CDR3 runs 17 residues. CDR3 sequence reads: CASSLRGGTTGNTEAFF. The CDR3 DNA follows: TGTGCCAGCAGCTTAAGAGGGGGAACGACAGGGAACACTGAAGCTTTCTTT.

This rearrangement joins TRBV30 to TRBJ1-1, with D unclear. Germline lookup yields CDR1 GTSNPN and CDR2 SVGIG (reference sequence). The CDR3 contains 13 residues. V lost 0 bases and J lost 3, with 8 bases in between. In DNA, the CDR3 is TGTGCCTGGAGTGTACTCTCGGACACTGAAGCTTTCTTT. Its translation: CAWSVLSDTEAFF. The full variable domain, in which reference TRBV30 and TRBJ1-1 provide the parts outside the CDR3, is SQTIHQWPATLVQPVGSPLSLECTVEGTSNPNLYWYRQAAGRGLQLLFYSVGIGQISSEVPQNLSASRPQDRQFILSSKKLLLSDSGFYLCAWSVLSDTEAFFGQGTRLTVV.

This chain connects TRBV6-2 or TRBV6-3 to TRBJ2-1, with D possibly being TRBD1 or TRBD2 (5 bases each). CDR1 MNHEY and CDR2 SVGEGT come from the germline V gene. V lost 4 bases to trimming and J lost 8 bases, with 21 bases between them. The CDR3 is made up of 16 amino acids. Written as DNA, the CDR3 is TGTGCCAGCAGTTCGCGAGGGGTTCTGGGTCTTTATGAGCAGTTCTTC. This gives the protein CASSSRGVLGLYEQFF.

The J gene is TRBJ1-6, the V gene TRBV6-1, with D unresolved. The CDR3 covers 11 residues. Trimming shortened V by 8 bases and J by 10 bases, and 9 bases separated the two germline ends. Germline V gives CDR1 MNHNS, CDR2 SASEGT. In DNA form, the CDR3 reads TGTGCCAGCGGAACAAGGTCACCCCTCCACTTT. It encodes CASGTRSPLHF.

This clonotype was observed a few times. The chain employs TRBV29-1 and TRBJ1-1; tentative D call: TRBD1 (6 bases). Per germline, CDR1 SQVTM and CDR2 ANQGSEA. V lost 8 bases to trimming and J lost 4 bases, with 14 bases between them. The CDR3 extends over 12 amino acids. The CDR3 DNA sequence: TGCAGCTCCGTTCAGGGGAGCACTGAAGCTTTCTTT. This encodes CSSVQGSTEAFF.

The V gene is TRBV5-1, the J gene TRBJ2-7, with D possibly being TRBD2 (6 bases). The CDR3 has 16 residues. Trimming took 0 bases from V and 2 from J, leaving 15 bases between them. Per germline, CDR1 SGHRS and CDR2 YFSETQ. CDR3 residues: CASSLGPGLEAYEQYF. CDR3 in DNA: TGCGCCAGCAGCTTGGGACCGGGACTTGAGGCCTACGAGCAGTACTTC.

J is TRBJ1-2 and V is TRBV5-5; TRBD1 agrees at 7 bases. CDR3 length equals 15 residues. In germline, CDR1 is SGHKS, CDR2 YYEKEE (reference sequence). The J segment lost 6 bases and the V segment lost 1 base, leaving 9 bases of the junction unmatched. The CDR3 sequence is CASSLYRGDIHGYTF. CDR3 in DNA: TGTGCCAGCAGCTTGTACAGGGGAGATATTCATGGCTACACCTTC. The full variable domain, in which reference TRBV5-5 and TRBJ1-2 provide the parts outside the CDR3, is DAGVTQSPTHLIKTRGQQVTLRCSPISGHKSVSWYQQVLGQGPQFIFQYYEKEERGRGNFPDRFSARQFPNYSSELNVNALLLGDSALYLCASSLYRGDIHGYTFGSGTRLTVV.

V is TRBV7-8 and J is TRBJ1-1; TRBD1 agrees at 10 bases. V shed 5 bases and J 1 base; nucleotides not matched to a gene: 7. The CDR3 contains 16 residues. CDR1 SGHVS and CDR2 FQNEAQ come from the germline V gene. For the CDR3, the DNA is TGTGCCAGCAGCCTTTTGGACAGGGGGTCGAACACTGAAGCTTTCTTT. As protein: CASSLLDRGSNTEAFF.

J is TRBJ2-7 and V is TRBV15; 12 bases map to TRBD1. Germline V gene lookup returns CDR1 LNHNV and CDR2 YYDKDF (reference sequence). This CDR3 spans 17 amino acids. The V gene end was trimmed by 5 bases and the J gene end by 2 bases; junction bases not matched to a gene: 10. The CDR3 sequence: CATSHRDRGLRAYEQYF. DNA of the CDR3: TGTGCCACCAGCCACCGGGACAGGGGGCTTAGGGCCTACGAGCAGTACTTC. The entire variable domain, with the rest obtained from reference TRBV15 and TRBJ2-7, is as follows: DAMVIQNPRYQVTQFGKPVTLSCSQTLNHNVMYWYQQKSSQAPKLLFHYYDKDFNNEADTPDNFQSRRPNTSFCFLDIRSPGLGDTAMYLCATSHRDRGLRAYEQYFGPGTRLTVT.

Written as DNA, the CDR3 is TGCGCCAGCAGCTTGGACCGTAACACCGGGGAGCTGTTTTTT. Protein product: CASSLDRNTGELFF. V usage is TRBV5-1 and J usage is TRBJ2-2; the D is unclear. The CDR3 totals 14 residues. Germline loops: CDR1 SGHRS, CDR2 YFSETQ. Trimming pared 0 bases from V and 2 bases from J, leaving 5 bases between.

Comments on this clonotype: The junction does not match germline at one end; this may be a read error. The chain couples TRBV5-1 to TRBJ1-1, with D perhaps TRBD1 (5 bases). CDR3 length: 13 amino acids. Germline V gene sequence: CDR1 SGHRS, CDR2 YFSETQ. The chain's CDR3 is CANSWDGNTEAFF. As DNA, the CDR3 is TGCGCCAACAGCTGGGACGGGAACACTGAAGCTTTCTTT.

V is TRBV7-9 and J is TRBJ2-3, with TRBD2 matching 14 bases. Germline assignment: CDR1 SEHNR and CDR2 FQNEAQ (reference sequence). With 4 bases clipped from V and 5 bases from J, the junction kept 14 bases outside the gene matches. The CDR3 loop spans 19 amino acids. For the CDR3, the DNA is TGTGCCAGCAGCTCACCCACCGCGGGACTAGCGGGGGTTGTAGATACGCAGTATTTT. This codes for CASSSPTAGLAGVVDTQYF.

The chain recombines TRBV6-1 with TRBJ2-3, with TRBD2 matching 7 bases. CDR1 is MNHNS and CDR2 is SASEGT in the germline V gene. Germline trimming cut 8 bases from V and 2 bases from J; bases unmatched to any gene: 7. CDR3 length: 14 residues. The CDR3 region has the DNA TGTGCCAGCGCGACCCGGGAGGACACAGATACGCAGTATTTT. It yields the protein CASATREDTDTQYF.

This chain connects TRBV5-5 to TRBJ2-7; D remains ambiguous. The CDR3 is made up of 12 amino acids. V dropped 1 base and J dropped 3 bases, with 5 bases sitting between them. Germline CDR1 reads SGHKS; CDR2 reads YYEKEE (reference sequence). CDR3 sequence: CASSLTSYEQYF. The CDR3 bases are TGTGCCAGCAGCTTGACCAGCTACGAGCAGTACTTC.

The chain combines TRBV12-3 or TRBV12-4 with TRBJ2-3; D is ambiguous. V dropped 1 base and J dropped 4 bases, with 6 bases sitting between them. The length of the CDR3 is 13 residues. The CDR3 region is CASSLGSADTQYF. CDR3 bases: TGTGCCAGCAGTTTAGGGTCCGCAGATACGCAGTATTTT.